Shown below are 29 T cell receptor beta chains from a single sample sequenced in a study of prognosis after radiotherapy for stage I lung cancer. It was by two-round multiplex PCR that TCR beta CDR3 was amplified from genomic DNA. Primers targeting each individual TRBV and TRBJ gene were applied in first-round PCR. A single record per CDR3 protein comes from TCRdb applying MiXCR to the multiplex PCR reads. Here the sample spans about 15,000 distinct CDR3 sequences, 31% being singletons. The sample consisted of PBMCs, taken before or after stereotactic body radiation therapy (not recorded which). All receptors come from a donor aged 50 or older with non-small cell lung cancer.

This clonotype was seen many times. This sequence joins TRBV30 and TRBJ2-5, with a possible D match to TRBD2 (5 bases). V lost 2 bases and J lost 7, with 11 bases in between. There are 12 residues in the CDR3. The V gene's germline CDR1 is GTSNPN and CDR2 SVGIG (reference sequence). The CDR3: CAWSHPGGTQYF. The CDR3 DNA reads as TGTGCCTGGAGTCACCCAGGAGGGACCCAGTACTTC.

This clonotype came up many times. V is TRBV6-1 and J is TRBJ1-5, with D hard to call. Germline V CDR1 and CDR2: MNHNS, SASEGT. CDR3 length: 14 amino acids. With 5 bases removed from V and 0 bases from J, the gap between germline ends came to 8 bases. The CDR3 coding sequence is TGTGCCAGCAGTCTCACTAATAGCAATCAGCCCCAGCATTTT. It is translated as CASSLTNSNQPQHF.

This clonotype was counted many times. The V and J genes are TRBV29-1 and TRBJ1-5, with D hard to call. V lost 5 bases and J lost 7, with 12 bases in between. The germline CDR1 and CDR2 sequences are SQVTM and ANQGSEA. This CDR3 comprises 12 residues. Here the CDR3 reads CSVPGSGQPQHF. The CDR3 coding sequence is TGCAGCGTTCCGGGGTCTGGACAGCCCCAGCATTTT.

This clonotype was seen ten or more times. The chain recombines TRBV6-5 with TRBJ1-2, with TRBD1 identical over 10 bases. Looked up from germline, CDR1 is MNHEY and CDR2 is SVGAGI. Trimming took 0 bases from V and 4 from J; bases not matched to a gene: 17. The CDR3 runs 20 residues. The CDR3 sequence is CASSYSGPRDRGPPGYGYTF. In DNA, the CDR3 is TGTGCCAGCAGTTACTCAGGCCCCCGGGACAGGGGCCCTCCGGGCTATGGCTACACCTTC.

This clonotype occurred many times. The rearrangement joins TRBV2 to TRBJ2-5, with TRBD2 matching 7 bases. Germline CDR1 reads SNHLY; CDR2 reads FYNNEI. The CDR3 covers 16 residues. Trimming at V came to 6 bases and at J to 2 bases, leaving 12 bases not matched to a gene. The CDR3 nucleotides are TGTGCCAGCAGCCCACCTAGCGGTGGGTATCAAGAGACCCAGTACTTC. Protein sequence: CASSPPSGGYQETQYF. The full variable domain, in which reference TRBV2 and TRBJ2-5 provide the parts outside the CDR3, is EPEVTQTPSHQVTQMGQEVILRCVPISNHLYFYWYRQILGQKVEFLVSFYNNEISEKSEIFDDQFSVERPDGSNFTLKIRSTKLEDSAMYFCASSPPSGGYQETQYFGPGTRLLVL.

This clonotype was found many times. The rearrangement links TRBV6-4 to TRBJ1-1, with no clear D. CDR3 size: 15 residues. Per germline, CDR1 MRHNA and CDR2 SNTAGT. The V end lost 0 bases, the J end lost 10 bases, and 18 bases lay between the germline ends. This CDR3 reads CASSDSKDGPSRAFF. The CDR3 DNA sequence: TGTGCCAGCAGTGACTCGAAAGACGGCCCTTCGAGAGCTTTCTTT.

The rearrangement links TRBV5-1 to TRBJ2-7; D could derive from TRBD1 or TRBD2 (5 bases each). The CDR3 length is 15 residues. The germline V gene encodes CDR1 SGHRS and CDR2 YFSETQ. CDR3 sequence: CASSLAPGSSYGQYV. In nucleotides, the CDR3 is TGCGCCAGCAGCTTGGCCCCAGGGAGCTCCTACGGGCAGTACGTC.

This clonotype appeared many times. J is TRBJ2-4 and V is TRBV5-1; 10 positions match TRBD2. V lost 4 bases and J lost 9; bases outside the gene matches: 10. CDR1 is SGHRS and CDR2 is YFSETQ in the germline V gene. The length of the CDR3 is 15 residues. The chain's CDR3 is CASSEGLAFFGIQYF. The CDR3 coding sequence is TGCGCCAGCAGCGAGGGACTAGCGTTTTTCGGCATTCAGTACTTC.

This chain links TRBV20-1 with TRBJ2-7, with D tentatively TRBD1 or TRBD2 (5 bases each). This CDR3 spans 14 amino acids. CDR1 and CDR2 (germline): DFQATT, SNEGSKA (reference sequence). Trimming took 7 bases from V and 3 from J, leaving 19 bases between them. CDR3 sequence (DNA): TGCAGTGACCTCCCCCCCCGGGGCAGCTACGAGCAGTACTTC. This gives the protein CSDLPPRGSYEQYF.

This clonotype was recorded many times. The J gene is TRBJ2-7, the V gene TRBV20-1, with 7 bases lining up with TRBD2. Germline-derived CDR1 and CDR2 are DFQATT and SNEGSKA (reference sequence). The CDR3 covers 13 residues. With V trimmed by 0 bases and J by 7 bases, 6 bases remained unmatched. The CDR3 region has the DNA TGCAGTGCTAGAGAGGCGGGAGTGGGGGAGCAGTACTTC. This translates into CSAREAGVGEQYF.

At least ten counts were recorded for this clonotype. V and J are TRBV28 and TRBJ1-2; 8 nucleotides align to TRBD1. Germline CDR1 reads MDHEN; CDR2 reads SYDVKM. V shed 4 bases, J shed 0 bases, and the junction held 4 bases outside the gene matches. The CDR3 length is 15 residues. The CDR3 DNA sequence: TGTGCCAGCAGTTCGGGGACAGGAACTAACTATGGCTACACCTTC. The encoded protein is CASSSGTGTNYGYTF.

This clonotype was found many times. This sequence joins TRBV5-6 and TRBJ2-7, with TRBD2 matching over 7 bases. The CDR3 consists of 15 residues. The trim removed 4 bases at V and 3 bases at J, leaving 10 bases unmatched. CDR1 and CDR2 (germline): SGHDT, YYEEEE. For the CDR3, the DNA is TGTGCCAGCAGCCCGATCGGACTAGATATCTACGAGCAGTACTTC. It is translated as CASSPIGLDIYEQYF.

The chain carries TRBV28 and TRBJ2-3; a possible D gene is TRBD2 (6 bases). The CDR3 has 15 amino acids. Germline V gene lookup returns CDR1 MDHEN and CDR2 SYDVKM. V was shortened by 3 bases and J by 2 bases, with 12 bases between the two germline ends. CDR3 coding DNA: TGTGCCAGCAGTTTGGAGGGACGGTTCACAGATACGCAGTATTTT. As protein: CASSLEGRFTDTQYF.

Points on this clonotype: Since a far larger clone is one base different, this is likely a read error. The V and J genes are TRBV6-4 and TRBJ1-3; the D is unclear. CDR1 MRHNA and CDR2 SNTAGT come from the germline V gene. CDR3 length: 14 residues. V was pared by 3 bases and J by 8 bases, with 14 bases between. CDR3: CASSEGTPCYTIYF. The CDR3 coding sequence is TGTGCCAGCAGTGAAGGAACGCCCTGTTACACCATATATTTT.

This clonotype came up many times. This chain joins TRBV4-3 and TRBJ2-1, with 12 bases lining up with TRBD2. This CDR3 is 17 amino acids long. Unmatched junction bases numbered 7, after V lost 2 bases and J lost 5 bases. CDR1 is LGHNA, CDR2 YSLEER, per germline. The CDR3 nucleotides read TGCGCCAGCAGCCAACTGACTAGCGGGAGTAAGCACAATGAGCAGTTCTTC. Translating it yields CASSQLTSGSKHNEQFF.

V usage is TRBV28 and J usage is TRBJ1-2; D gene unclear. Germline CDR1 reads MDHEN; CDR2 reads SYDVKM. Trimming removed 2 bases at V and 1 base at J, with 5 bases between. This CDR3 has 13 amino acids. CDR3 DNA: TGTGCCAGCAGTTTAGCGCGTAACTATGGCTACACCTTC. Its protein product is CASSLARNYGYTF.

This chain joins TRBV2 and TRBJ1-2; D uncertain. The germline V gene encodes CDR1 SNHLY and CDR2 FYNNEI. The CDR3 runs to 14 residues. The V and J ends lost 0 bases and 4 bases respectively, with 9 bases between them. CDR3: CASSEAFARYGYTF. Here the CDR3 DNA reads TGTGCCAGCAGTGAAGCTTTCGCCCGCTATGGCTACACCTTC.

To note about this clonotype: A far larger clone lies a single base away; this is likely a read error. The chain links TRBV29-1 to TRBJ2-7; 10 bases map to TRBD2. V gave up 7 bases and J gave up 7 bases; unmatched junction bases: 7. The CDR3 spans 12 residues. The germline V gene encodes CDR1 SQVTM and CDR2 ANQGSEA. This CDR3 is CSAQREGYEQYF. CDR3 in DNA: TGCAGCGCACAGCGGGAGGGGTATGAGCAGTACTTC.

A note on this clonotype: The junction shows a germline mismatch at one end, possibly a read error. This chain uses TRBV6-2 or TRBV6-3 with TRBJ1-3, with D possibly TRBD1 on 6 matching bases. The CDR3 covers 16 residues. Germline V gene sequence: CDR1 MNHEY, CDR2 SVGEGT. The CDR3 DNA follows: TGTGTCAGCAGTTACGCGGGGACATCTCCTGGAAACACCATATATTTT. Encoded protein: CVSSYAGTSPGNTIYF.

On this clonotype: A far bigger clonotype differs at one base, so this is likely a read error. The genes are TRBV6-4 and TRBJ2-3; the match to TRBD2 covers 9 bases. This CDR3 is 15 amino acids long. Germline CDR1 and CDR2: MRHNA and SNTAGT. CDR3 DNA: TGTGCCAGCAGTGTTGGGGCGGGAGGGCCATATACGAAGTATTTT. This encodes CASSVGAGGPYTKYF.

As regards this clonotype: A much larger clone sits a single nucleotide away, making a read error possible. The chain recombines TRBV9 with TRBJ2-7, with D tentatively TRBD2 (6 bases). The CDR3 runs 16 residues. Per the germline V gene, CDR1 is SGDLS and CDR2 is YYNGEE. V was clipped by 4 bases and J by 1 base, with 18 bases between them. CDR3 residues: CASSRSKPGESYEQYF. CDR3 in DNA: TGTGCCAGCAGCCGCTCGAAACCGGGAGAATCCTACGAGCAGTACTTC.

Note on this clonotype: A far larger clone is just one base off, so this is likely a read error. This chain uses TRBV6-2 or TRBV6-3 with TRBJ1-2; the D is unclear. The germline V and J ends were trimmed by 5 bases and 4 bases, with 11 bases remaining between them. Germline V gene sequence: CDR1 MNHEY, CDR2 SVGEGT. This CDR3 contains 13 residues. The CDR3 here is CASSESPVYGYTF. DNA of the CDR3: TGTGCCAGCAGTGAATCGCCGGTCTATGGCTACACCTTC.

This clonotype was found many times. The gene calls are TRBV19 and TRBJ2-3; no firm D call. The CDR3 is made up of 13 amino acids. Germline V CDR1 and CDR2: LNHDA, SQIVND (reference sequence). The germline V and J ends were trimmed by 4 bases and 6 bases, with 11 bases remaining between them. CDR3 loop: CASSRIIRDTQYF. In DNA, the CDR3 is TGTGCCAGTAGTAGAATTATTCGGGATACGCAGTATTTT.

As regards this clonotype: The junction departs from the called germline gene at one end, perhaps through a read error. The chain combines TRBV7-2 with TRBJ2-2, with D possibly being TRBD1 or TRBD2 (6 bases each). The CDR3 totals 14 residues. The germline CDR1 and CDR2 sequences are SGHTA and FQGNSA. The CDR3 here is CASSWGALTGELYF. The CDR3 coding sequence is TGTGCCAGCAGTTGGGGGGCGCTTACCGGGGAGCTGTATTTT.

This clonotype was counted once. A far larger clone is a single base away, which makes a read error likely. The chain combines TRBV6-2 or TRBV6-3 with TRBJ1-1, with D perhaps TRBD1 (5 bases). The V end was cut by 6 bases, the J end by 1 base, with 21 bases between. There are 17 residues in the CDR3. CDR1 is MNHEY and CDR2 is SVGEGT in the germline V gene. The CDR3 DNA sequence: TGTGCCAGCAGAGGAGCCGAACCGGGGGTCGGGAACACTGAAGCTTTCTTT. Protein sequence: CASRGAEPGVGNTEAFF.

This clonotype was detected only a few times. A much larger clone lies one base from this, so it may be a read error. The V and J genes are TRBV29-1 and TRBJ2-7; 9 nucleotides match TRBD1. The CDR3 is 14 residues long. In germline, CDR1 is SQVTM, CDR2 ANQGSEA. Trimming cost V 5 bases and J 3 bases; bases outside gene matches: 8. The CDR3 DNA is TGCAGCGTTTTGATGCGGGACAGGGTCTACGAGCAGTACTTC. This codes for CSVLMRDRVYEQYF.

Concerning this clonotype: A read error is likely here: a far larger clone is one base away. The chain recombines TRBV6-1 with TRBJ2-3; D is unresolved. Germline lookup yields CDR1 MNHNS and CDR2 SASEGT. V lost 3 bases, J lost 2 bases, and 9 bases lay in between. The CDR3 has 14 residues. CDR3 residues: CASSDSAVTDTQYF. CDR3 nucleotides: TGTGCCAGCAGTGACTCCGCGGTCACAGATACGCAGTATTTT.

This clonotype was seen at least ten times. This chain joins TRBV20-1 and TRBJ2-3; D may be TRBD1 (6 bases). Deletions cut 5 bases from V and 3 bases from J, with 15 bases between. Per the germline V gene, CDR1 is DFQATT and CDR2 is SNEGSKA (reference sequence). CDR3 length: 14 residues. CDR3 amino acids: CSAWGLGGTDTQYF. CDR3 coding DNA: TGCAGTGCTTGGGGGCTTGGAGGAACAGATACGCAGTATTTT.

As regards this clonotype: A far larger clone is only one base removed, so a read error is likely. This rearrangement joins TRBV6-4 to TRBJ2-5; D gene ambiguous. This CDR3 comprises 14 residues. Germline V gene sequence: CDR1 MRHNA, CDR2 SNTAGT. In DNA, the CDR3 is TGTGCCAGCAGACCCCCTCCCCCCAGAGAGACCAAGTACTTC. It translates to CASRPPPPRETKYF.